This is a list of T cell receptor beta chains from one sample in a study of blood T cell repertoires in COVID-19. Assay used: immunoSEQ multiplex PCR; TCRdb lists only in-frame clones, some missing. The sample consists of some 120,000 clones, roughly nine tenths of them appearing once. The specimen was peripheral blood. The origin of the receptors is an older man with active or convalescent COVID-19. CDR3s include the opening cysteine and the closing phenylalanine or tryptophan. The order of the fields is J gene, CDR3 length, V gene, CDR3 protein.

j_gene: TRBJ1-5; len: 16; v_gene: TRBV7-9; CDR3aa: CASSFSGTESNQPQHF
j_gene: TRBJ1-5; len: 14; v_gene: TRBV28; CDR3aa: CASRQSTGNQPQHF
j_gene: TRBJ2-3; len: 18; v_gene: TRBV5-5; CDR3aa: CASSLGQGRTSETDTQYF
j_gene: TRBJ1-1; len: 14; v_gene: TRBV11-2; CDR3aa: CASSLNRGQTEAFF
j_gene: TRBJ1-4; len: 17; v_gene: TRBV19; CDR3aa: CASSMVGAGTLREKLFF
j_gene: TRBJ1-5; len: 15; v_gene: TRBV6-2/TRBV6-3; CDR3aa: CASSYSRDRVWPQHF
j_gene: TRBJ2-1; len: 16; v_gene: TRBV7-2; CDR3aa: CASSLDSGVAFNEQFF
j_gene: TRBJ2-1; len: 14; v_gene: TRBV29-1; CDR3aa: CSVEKGAAYNEQFF
j_gene: TRBJ2-7; len: 15; v_gene: TRBV19; CDR3aa: CASSTATSGRAEQYF
j_gene: TRBJ2-2; len: 16; v_gene: TRBV4-1; CDR3aa: CASSQEPGVSTGELFF
j_gene: TRBJ1-1; len: 12; v_gene: TRBV5-4; CDR3aa: CASSLDRVGAFF
j_gene: TRBJ1-1; len: 12; v_gene: TRBV5-1; CDR3aa: CASSTGNTEAFF
j_gene: TRBJ2-7; len: 14; v_gene: TRBV7-9; CDR3aa: CASSLASTDNEQYF
j_gene: TRBJ1-4; len: 16; v_gene: TRBV5-1; CDR3aa: CASSPQGASGNEKLFF
j_gene: TRBJ2-3; len: 14; v_gene: TRBV7-2; CDR3aa: CASSLIPTTDTQYF
j_gene: TRBJ1-2; len: 14; v_gene: TRBV3-1/TRBV3-2; CDR3aa: CASSPGDRGYGYTF
j_gene: TRBJ2-7; len: 15; v_gene: TRBV7-9; CDR3aa: CASSLVGQGAYEQYF
j_gene: TRBJ2-2; len: 16; v_gene: TRBV10-1; CDR3aa: CASSERRGAVTGELFF
j_gene: TRBJ2-1; len: 16; v_gene: TRBV5-6; CDR3aa: CASSSTGGSSYNEQFF
j_gene: TRBJ2-1; len: 18; v_gene: TRBV7-2; CDR3aa: CASSSPGLAGVRYNEQFF
j_gene: TRBJ1-1; len: 17; v_gene: TRBV5-8; CDR3aa: CASSVDREDGMNTEAFF
j_gene: TRBJ2-1; len: 19; v_gene: TRBV2; CDR3aa: CASSEEGTSGRPFYNEQFF
j_gene: TRBJ2-5; len: 16; v_gene: TRBV27; CDR3aa: CASSSGLGRPRETQYF
j_gene: TRBJ2-7; len: 15; v_gene: TRBV6-5; CDR3aa: CASSYSASGSYEQYF
j_gene: TRBJ2-4; len: 16; v_gene: TRBV3-1/TRBV3-2; CDR3aa: CASSQEFSTTKNIQYF
j_gene: TRBJ2-2; len: 14; v_gene: TRBV7-3; CDR3aa: CASSSGQRTGELFF
j_gene: TRBJ1-5; len: 15; v_gene: TRBV28; CDR3aa: CASSFHQGGGQPQHF
j_gene: TRBJ2-1; len: 16; v_gene: TRBV4-2; CDR3aa: CASSQAGLAGGPEQFF
j_gene: TRBJ2-1; len: 19; v_gene: TRBV4-1; CDR3aa: CASSQDRFSAGGSYNEQFF
j_gene: TRBJ1-2; len: 15; v_gene: TRBV12-5; CDR3aa: CASGLERGAGFGYTF
j_gene: TRBJ2-3; len: 18; v_gene: TRBV7-9; CDR3aa: CASSLDVIAGGPRDTQYF
j_gene: TRBJ1-1; len: 18; v_gene: TRBV28; CDR3aa: CASRGRTAAEYMNTEAFF
j_gene: TRBJ1-6; len: 13; v_gene: TRBV19; CDR3aa: CASRTGGRSPLHF
j_gene: TRBJ1-4; len: 19; v_gene: TRBV7-9; CDR3aa: CASSFSLRPGTPKYEKLFF
j_gene: TRBJ1-2; len: 15; v_gene: TRBV18; CDR3aa: CASSPTRDTNYGYTF
j_gene: TRBJ1-2; len: 14; v_gene: TRBV21-1; CDR3aa: CASSKLRANYGYTF
j_gene: TRBJ1-5; len: 12; v_gene: TRBV29-1; CDR3aa: CSVAGGEQPQHF
j_gene: TRBJ2-7; len: 14; v_gene: TRBV3-1/TRBV3-2; CDR3aa: CASSQGPQTYEQYF
j_gene: TRBJ2-7; len: 14; v_gene: TRBV6-1; CDR3aa: CASSEQGGNYEQYF
j_gene: TRBJ2-7; len: 13; v_gene: TRBV7-2; CDR3aa: CASSSWTEYEQYF
j_gene: TRBJ2-7; len: 14; v_gene: TRBV7-8; CDR3aa: CASSLASGLSEQYF
j_gene: TRBJ2-7; len: 16; v_gene: TRBV10-2; CDR3aa: CASSNPGTGNGYEQYF
j_gene: TRBJ1-2; len: 13; v_gene: TRBV19; CDR3aa: CASSPTGFYGYTF
j_gene: TRBJ2-7; len: 15; v_gene: TRBV5-4; CDR3aa: CASSSGTSGIYEQYF
j_gene: TRBJ2-3; len: 14; v_gene: TRBV24-1; CDR3aa: CATSDRGYTDTQYF
j_gene: TRBJ1-1; len: 15; v_gene: TRBV5-4; CDR3aa: CASSAEPQGNTEAFF
j_gene: TRBJ2-1; len: 13; v_gene: TRBV11-2; CDR3aa: CASSLDQIREQFF
j_gene: TRBJ2-1; len: 15; v_gene: TRBV6-5; CDR3aa: CASNPGQGATNEQFF
j_gene: TRBJ2-1; len: 13; v_gene: TRBV18; CDR3aa: CASSPPGSAEQFF
j_gene: TRBJ2-5; len: 14; v_gene: TRBV3-1/TRBV3-2; CDR3aa: CASSQRGPQETQYF
j_gene: TRBJ2-2; len: 14; v_gene: TRBV5-1; CDR3aa: CASSPGGGTGELFF
j_gene: TRBJ2-7; len: 16; v_gene: TRBV18; CDR3aa: CASSPRQGGLPYEQYF